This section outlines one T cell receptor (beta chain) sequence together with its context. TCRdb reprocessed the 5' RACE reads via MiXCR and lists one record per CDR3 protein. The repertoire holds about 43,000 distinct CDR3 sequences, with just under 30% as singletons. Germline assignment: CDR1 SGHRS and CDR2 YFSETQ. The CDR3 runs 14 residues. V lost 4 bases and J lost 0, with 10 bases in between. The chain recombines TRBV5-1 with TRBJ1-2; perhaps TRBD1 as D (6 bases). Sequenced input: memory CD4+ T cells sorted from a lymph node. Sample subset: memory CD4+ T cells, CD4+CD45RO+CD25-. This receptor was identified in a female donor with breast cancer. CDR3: CASSEGGANYGYTF. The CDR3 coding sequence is TGCGCCAGCAGCGAGGGGGGAGCTAACTATGGCTACACCTTC.